This T cell receptor beta chain was identified during a study of CD8 T cells in Susac syndrome. This CDR3 has 15 amino acids. V lost 5 bases and J lost 2; bases outside the gene matches: 10. CDR1 and CDR2 (germline): DFQATT, SNEGSKA (reference sequence). TCR beta sequences were obtained from blood CD8+ and CD4+ T cells. The healthy controls were matched to patients by age and sex. Negative isolation was applied to CD8+ and CD4+ T cells, and FACS enrichment was applied to TEMRA cells. With random hexamers, roughly 0.45 to 1 ug RNA was reverse transcribed. Coverage of TCR beta CDR3 amplification by immunoSEQ multiplex PCR extended to 54 Vbeta and 13 Jbeta. MiXCR, applied by TCRdb to the immunoSEQ multiplex PCR reads, yields one record per CDR3 protein. Here the sample spans approximately 190,000 distinct CDR3 sequences, about 94% being singletons.

V gene TRBV20-1 combines with J gene TRBJ2-3, with 7 bases aligning to TRBD2. This clonotype was sampled from a human donor in good health. The sequenced sample consisted of CD4+ T cells from PBMCs. The CDR3 DNA reads as TGCAGTGCTCCCTCGCCTAGCGGCTACACAGATACGCAGTATTTT. Translating gives CSAPSPSGYTDTQYF.